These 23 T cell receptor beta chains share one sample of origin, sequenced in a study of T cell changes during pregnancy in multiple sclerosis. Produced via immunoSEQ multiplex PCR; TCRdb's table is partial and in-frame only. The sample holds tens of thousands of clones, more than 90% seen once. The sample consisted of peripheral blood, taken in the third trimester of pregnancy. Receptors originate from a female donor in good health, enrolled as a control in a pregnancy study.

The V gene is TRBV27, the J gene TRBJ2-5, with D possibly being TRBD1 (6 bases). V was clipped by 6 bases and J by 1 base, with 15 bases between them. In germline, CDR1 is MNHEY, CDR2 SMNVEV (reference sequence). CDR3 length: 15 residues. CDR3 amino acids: CASRPPTGLQETQYF. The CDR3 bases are TGTGCCAGCAGGCCCCCGACAGGACTCCAAGAGACCCAGTACTTC.

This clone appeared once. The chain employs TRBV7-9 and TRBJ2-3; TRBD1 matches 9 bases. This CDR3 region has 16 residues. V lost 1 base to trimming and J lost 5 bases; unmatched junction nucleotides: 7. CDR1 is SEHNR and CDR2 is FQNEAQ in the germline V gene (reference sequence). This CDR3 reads CASSLGWDRVVDTQYF. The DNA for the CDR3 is TGTGCCAGCAGCTTAGGATGGGACAGGGTGGTAGATACGCAGTATTTT.

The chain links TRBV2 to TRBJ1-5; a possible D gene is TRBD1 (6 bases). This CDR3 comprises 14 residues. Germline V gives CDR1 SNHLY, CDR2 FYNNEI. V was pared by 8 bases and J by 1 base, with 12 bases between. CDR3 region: CASWGGRSNQPQHF. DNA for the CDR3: TGTGCCAGCTGGGGGGGCAGGAGCAATCAGCCCCAGCATTTT.

CDR3 DNA: TGTGCCAGCAGTGACAGTAACGGAAAATTGGGCACTGAAGCTTTCTTT. Its protein is CASSDSNGKLGTEAFF. This chain joins TRBV27 and TRBJ1-1, with a possible D match to TRBD1 (5 bases). The CDR3 runs to 16 residues. Germline CDR1 reads MNHEY; CDR2 reads SMNVEV (reference sequence). V lost 5 bases and J lost 4, with 20 bases in between.

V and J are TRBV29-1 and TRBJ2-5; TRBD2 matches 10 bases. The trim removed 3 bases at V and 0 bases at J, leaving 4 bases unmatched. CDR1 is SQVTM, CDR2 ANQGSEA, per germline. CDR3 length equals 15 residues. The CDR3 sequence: CSVELLAGYQETQYF. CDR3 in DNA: TGCAGCGTTGAGTTACTAGCGGGGTACCAAGAGACCCAGTACTTC.

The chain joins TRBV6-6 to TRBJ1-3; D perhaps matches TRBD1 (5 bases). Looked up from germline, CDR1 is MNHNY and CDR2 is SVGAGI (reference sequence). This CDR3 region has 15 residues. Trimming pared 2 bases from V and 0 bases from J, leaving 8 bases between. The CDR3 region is CASSYHTGSGNTIYF. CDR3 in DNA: TGTGCCAGCAGTTACCATACAGGCTCTGGAAACACCATATATTTT.

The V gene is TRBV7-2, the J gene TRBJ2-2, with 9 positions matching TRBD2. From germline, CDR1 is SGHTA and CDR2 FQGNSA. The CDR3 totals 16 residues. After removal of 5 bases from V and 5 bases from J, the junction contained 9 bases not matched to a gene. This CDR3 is CASSPRTSVGTGELFF. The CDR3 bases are TGTGCCAGCAGCCCCCGGACTAGCGTTGGAACCGGGGAGCTGTTTTTT.

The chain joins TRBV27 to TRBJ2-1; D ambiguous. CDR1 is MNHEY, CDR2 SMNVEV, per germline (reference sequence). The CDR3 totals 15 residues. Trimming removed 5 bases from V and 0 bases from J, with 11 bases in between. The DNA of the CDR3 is TGTGCCAGCAGTCCACCTCTTAGCTCCTACAATGAGCAGTTCTTC. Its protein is CASSPPLSSYNEQFF.

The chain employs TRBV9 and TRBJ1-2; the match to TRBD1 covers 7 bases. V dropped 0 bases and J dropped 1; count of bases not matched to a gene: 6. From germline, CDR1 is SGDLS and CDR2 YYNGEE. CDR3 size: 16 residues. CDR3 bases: TGTGCCAGCAGCGTAGACAGGACAGGATATAACTATGGCTACACCTTC. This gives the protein CASSVDRTGYNYGYTF.

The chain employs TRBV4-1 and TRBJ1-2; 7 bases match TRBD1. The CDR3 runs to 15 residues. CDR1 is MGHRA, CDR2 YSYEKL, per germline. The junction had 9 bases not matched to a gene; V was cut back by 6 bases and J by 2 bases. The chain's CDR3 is CASSSPGQRNYGYTF. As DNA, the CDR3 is TGCGCCAGCAGTTCCCCGGGACAGCGGAACTATGGCTACACCTTC.

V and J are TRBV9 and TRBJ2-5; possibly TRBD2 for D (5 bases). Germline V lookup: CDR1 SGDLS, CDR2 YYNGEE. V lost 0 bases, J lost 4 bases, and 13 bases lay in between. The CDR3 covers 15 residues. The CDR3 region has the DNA TGTGCCAGCAGCGTAGTGGGGAGAGGATCAGAGACCCAGTACTTC. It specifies CASSVVGRGSETQYF.

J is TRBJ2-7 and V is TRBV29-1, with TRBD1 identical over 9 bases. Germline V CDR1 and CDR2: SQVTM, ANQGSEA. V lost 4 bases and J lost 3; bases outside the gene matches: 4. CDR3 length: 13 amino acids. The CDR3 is CSVAPGQGYEQYF. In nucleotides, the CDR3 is TGCAGCGTTGCTCCGGGACAGGGCTACGAGCAGTACTTC.

In DNA form, the CDR3 reads TGTGCCAGCAGGAGGGTAGGCCTAGATCCAGATACGCAGTATTTT. Protein: CASRRVGLDPDTQYF. The chain couples TRBV6-5 to TRBJ2-3, with D perhaps matching TRBD2 (5 bases). The CDR3 sequence is 15 residues long. The germline V gene encodes CDR1 MNHEY and CDR2 SVGAGI. With 6 bases removed from V and 4 bases from J, the gap between germline ends came to 17 bases.

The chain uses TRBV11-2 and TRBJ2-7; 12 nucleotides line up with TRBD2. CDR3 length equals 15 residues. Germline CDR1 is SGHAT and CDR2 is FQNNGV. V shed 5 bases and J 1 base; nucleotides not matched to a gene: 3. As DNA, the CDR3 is TGTGCCAGCAGCCCTAGCGGGGGGGCTTCCTACGAGCAGTACTTC. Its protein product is CASSPSGGASYEQYF.

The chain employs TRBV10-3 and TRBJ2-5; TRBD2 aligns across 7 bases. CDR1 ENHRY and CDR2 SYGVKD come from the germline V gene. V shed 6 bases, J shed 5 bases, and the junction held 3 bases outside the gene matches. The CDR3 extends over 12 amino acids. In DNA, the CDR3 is TGTGCCATCAGGGGCGGGAGTGAGACCCAGTACTTC. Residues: CAIRGGSETQYF.

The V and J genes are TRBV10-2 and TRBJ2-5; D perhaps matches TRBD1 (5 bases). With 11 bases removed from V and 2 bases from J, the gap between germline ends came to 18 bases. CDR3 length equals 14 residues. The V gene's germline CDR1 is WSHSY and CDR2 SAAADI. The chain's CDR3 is CAVSIEQGQETQYF. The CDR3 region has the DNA TGCGCCGTCTCAATCGAGCAGGGACAAGAGACCCAGTACTTC.

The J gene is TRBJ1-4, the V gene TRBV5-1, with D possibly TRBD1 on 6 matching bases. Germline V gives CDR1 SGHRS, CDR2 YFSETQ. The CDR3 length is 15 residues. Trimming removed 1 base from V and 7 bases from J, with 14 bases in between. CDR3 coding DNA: TGCGCCAGCAGCTTGAGGGGTCAGGGGAGTGAAAAACTGTTTTTT. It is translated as CASSLRGQGSEKLFF.

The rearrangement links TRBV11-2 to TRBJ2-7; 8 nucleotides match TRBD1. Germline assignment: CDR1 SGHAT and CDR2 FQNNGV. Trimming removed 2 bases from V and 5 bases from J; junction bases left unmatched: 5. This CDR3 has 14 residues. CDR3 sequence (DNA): TGTGCCAGCAGCTTACCCGGGACAGGCCACGAGCAGTACTTC. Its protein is CASSLPGTGHEQYF.

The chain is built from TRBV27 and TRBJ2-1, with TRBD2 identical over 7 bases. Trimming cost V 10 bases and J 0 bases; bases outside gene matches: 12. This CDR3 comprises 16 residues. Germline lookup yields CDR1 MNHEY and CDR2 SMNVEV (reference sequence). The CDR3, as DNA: TGTGCCACCAGCCGTGGGGGACTATCCTCCTACAATGAGCAGTTCTTC. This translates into CATSRGGLSSYNEQFF.

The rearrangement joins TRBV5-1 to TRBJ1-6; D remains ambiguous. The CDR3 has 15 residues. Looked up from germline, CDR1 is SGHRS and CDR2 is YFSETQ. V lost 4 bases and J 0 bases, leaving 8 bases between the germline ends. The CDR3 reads CASSRESSYNSPLHF. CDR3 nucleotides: TGCGCCAGCAGCCGCGAGAGCTCCTATAATTCACCCCTCCACTTT.

The CDR3 DNA reads as TGTGCCAGTAGCCACGGACAGGGTAGCCCTAATGAAAAACTGTTTTTT. Protein: CASSHGQGSPNEKLFF. This chain joins TRBV19 and TRBJ1-4; 8 bases fit TRBD1. V shed 6 bases, J shed 3 bases, and the junction held 9 bases outside the gene matches. Germline CDR1 is LNHDA and CDR2 is SQIVND (reference sequence). The CDR3 consists of 16 residues. Full variable domain (remainder filled in from reference TRBV19 and TRBJ1-4): DGGITQSPKYLFRKEGQNVTLSCEQNLNHDAMYWYRQDPGQGLRLIYYSQIVNDFQKGDIAEGYSVSREKKESFPLTVTSAQKNPTAFYLCASSHGQGSPNEKLFFGSGTQLSVL.

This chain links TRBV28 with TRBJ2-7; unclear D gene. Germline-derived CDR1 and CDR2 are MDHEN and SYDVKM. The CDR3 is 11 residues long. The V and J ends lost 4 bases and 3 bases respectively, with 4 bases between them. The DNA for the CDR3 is TGTGCCAGCAGTTCCGGCTACGAGCAGTACTTC. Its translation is CASSSGYEQYF.

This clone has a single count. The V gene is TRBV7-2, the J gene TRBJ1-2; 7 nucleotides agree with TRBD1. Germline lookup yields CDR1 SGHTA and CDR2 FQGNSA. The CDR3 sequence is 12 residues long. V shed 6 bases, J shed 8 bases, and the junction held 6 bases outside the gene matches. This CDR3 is CASRKRDSGYTF. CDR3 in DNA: TGTGCCAGCAGGAAGAGGGACAGCGGCTACACCTTC.